Below, 2 T cell receptor beta chains from the same sample are listed, as sequenced in a study of cytomegalovirus exposure and HLA in healthy donors. PCR amplification relied on 60 Vbeta primers (plus 13 Jbeta primers). The data were produced by immunoSEQ multiplex PCR, yet TCRdb's version contains in-frame clones alone and is incomplete. The table includes about 160,000 clones, 80% detected once. Sequenced material: PBMCs. The source of these receptors is a man under 40 in good health and CMV-seronegative.

This clone was seen a handful of times. This chain links TRBV4-3 with TRBJ1-1; 8 bases line up with TRBD1. Looked up from germline, CDR1 is LGHNA and CDR2 is YSLEER. Losses at the gene ends were 0 bases for V and 8 bases for J; bases not matched to a gene: 11. The CDR3 is 16 amino acids. The chain's CDR3 is CASSQDTGQGQVEAFF. The CDR3 region has the DNA TGCGCCAGCAGCCAAGATACAGGACAGGGCCAAGTCGAAGCTTTCTTT.

The sample holds a few counts of this clone. The chain is built from TRBV5-1 and TRBJ2-5; D gene unclear. Trimming removed 6 bases from V and 4 bases from J, with 10 bases in between. The CDR3 consists of 12 residues. Per germline, CDR1 SGHRS and CDR2 YFSETQ. Written as DNA, the CDR3 is TGCGCCAGCACGTCGGGTGGAGAGACCCAGTACTTC. It encodes CASTSGGETQYF. The whole variable domain, filled in from reference TRBV5-1 and TRBJ2-5, reads KAGVTQTPRYLIKTRGQQVTLSCSPISGHRSVSWYQQTPGQGLQFLFEYFSETQRNKGNFPGRFSGRQFSNSRSEMNVSTLELGDSALYLCASTSGGETQYFGPGTRLLVL.